These T cell receptor beta chains were read from a single sample in a study of blood T cells in healthy people across ages. TCRdb recomputed calls from the 5' RACE reads with MiXCR, one row per CDR3 protein. The profile covers about 640,000 distinct CDR3 sequences, with under 70% appearing a single time and roughly 34% taken by the ten largest. Sequencing was performed on blood. The receptors come from a man in his sixties in good health. The CDR3 runs from the conserved cysteine through the conserved F or W. The D gene is left open where the match is weak. The size of a clone is reported for some rows only, either as once, few or many, or as a class for expanded clones.

D gene: TRBD1; J gene: TRBJ2-5; V gene: TRBV5-6; clone size: -; CDR3 DNA: TGTGCCAGCAGCAGCCCGTCGGGGACAGACCAAGAGACCCAGTACTTC; CDR3 protein: CASSSPSGTDQETQYF
D gene: -; J gene: TRBJ2-3; V gene: TRBV20-1; clone size: -; CDR3 DNA: TGCAGTGCCGCAAGGGGTACGCAGTATTTT; CDR3 protein: CSAARGTQYF
D gene: -; J gene: TRBJ2-5; V gene: TRBV27; clone size: -; CDR3 DNA: TGTGCCAGCAGTTTATCGGGGAATGGGGCCCAAGAGACCCAGTACTTC; CDR3 protein: CASSLSGNGAQETQYF
D gene: -; J gene: TRBJ2-1; V gene: TRBV29-1; clone size: few; CDR3 DNA: TGCAGCGTTGAAGACGGGTCCTCCGGGAGCTCCTACAATGAGCAGTTCTTC; CDR3 protein: CSVEDGSSGSSYNEQFF
D gene: TRBD2; J gene: TRBJ2-1; V gene: TRBV9; clone size: -; CDR3 DNA: TGTGCCAGCAGCGTGACGAGCGGGGGGCCCACCTACAATGAGCAGTTCTTC; CDR3 protein: CASSVTSGGPTYNEQFF
D gene: -; J gene: TRBJ1-5; V gene: TRBV6-2/TRBV6-3; clone size: -; CDR3 DNA: TGTGCCAGCAGCCCCTCGGGACTCGACAATCAGCCCCAGCATTTT; CDR3 protein: CASSPSGLDNQPQHF
D gene: TRBD1; J gene: TRBJ1-2; V gene: TRBV27; clone size: once; CDR3 DNA: TGTGCCAGCAGTTGGACAGGGAACTATGGCTACACCTTC; CDR3 protein: CASSWTGNYGYTF
D gene: -; J gene: TRBJ1-2; V gene: TRBV28; clone size: -; CDR3 DNA: TGTGCCAGCAGTTTAGTTTTCTATGGCTACACCTTC; CDR3 protein: CASSLVFYGYTF
D gene: TRBD1; J gene: TRBJ2-3; V gene: TRBV6-1; clone size: -; CDR3 DNA: TGTGCCAGCAGTGGGGACAGAGCTGCTACAGATACGCAGTATTTT; CDR3 protein: CASSGDRAATDTQYF
D gene: TRBD2; J gene: TRBJ2-3; V gene: TRBV7-2; clone size: few; CDR3 DNA: TGTGCCAGCAGCTTGGACGGGGGGGGGTATACGCAGTATTTT; CDR3 protein: CASSLDGGGYTQYF
D gene: TRBD1; J gene: TRBJ1-2; V gene: TRBV15; clone size: -; CDR3 DNA: TGTGCCACCAGCAAGGCGGGACAGCCTAACTATGGCTACACCTTC; CDR3 protein: CATSKAGQPNYGYTF
D gene: -; J gene: TRBJ2-7; V gene: TRBV7-2; clone size: many; CDR3 DNA: TGTGCCAGCAGCCAGAGAACCTACGAGCAGTACTTC; CDR3 protein: CASSQRTYEQYF
D gene: -; J gene: TRBJ2-5; V gene: TRBV11-2; clone size: -; CDR3 DNA: TGTGCCAGCAGCTTCCAGAACAATGAGCAGTACTTC; CDR3 protein: CASSFQNNEQYF
D gene: -; J gene: TRBJ2-3; V gene: TRBV5-1; clone size: -; CDR3 DNA: TGCGCCAGCAGCTTGGGGGGCCCACTACGAGGAGATACGCAGTATTTT; CDR3 protein: CASSLGGPLRGDTQYF
D gene: TRBD1; J gene: TRBJ2-2; V gene: TRBV3-1; clone size: -; CDR3 DNA: TGTGCCAGCAGCGCCCGACAGGGGTCGGACACCGGGGAGCTGTTTTTT; CDR3 protein: CASSARQGSDTGELFF
D gene: TRBD2; J gene: TRBJ2-3; V gene: TRBV6-6; clone size: few; CDR3 DNA: TGTGCCAGCAGTAAAACTAGCGGGGCCATCACAGATACGCAGTATTTT; CDR3 protein: CASSKTSGAITDTQYF
D gene: -; J gene: TRBJ2-7; V gene: TRBV28; clone size: -; CDR3 DNA: TGTGCCAGCAGTTTTCCTTCGAGGGGCTACGAGCAGTACTTC; CDR3 protein: CASSFPSRGYEQYF
D gene: -; J gene: TRBJ2-5; V gene: TRBV14; clone size: -; CDR3 DNA: TGTGCCAGCAGCCAAGAGTTGGGTCAGTTAGAGACCCAGTACTTC; CDR3 protein: CASSQELGQLETQYF
D gene: TRBD1; J gene: TRBJ1-4; V gene: TRBV12-3/TRBV12-4; clone size: -; CDR3 DNA: TGTGCCAGCAGTTCTCCGGGACAGGGGTACGAAAAACTGTTTTTT; CDR3 protein: CASSSPGQGYEKLFF
D gene: TRBD2; J gene: TRBJ2-5; V gene: TRBV10-3; clone size: -; CDR3 DNA: TGTGCCATCAGTGAGCGGGCTAGCGGGGTGACCATGGGGACCCAGTACTTC; CDR3 protein: CAISERASGVTMGTQYF